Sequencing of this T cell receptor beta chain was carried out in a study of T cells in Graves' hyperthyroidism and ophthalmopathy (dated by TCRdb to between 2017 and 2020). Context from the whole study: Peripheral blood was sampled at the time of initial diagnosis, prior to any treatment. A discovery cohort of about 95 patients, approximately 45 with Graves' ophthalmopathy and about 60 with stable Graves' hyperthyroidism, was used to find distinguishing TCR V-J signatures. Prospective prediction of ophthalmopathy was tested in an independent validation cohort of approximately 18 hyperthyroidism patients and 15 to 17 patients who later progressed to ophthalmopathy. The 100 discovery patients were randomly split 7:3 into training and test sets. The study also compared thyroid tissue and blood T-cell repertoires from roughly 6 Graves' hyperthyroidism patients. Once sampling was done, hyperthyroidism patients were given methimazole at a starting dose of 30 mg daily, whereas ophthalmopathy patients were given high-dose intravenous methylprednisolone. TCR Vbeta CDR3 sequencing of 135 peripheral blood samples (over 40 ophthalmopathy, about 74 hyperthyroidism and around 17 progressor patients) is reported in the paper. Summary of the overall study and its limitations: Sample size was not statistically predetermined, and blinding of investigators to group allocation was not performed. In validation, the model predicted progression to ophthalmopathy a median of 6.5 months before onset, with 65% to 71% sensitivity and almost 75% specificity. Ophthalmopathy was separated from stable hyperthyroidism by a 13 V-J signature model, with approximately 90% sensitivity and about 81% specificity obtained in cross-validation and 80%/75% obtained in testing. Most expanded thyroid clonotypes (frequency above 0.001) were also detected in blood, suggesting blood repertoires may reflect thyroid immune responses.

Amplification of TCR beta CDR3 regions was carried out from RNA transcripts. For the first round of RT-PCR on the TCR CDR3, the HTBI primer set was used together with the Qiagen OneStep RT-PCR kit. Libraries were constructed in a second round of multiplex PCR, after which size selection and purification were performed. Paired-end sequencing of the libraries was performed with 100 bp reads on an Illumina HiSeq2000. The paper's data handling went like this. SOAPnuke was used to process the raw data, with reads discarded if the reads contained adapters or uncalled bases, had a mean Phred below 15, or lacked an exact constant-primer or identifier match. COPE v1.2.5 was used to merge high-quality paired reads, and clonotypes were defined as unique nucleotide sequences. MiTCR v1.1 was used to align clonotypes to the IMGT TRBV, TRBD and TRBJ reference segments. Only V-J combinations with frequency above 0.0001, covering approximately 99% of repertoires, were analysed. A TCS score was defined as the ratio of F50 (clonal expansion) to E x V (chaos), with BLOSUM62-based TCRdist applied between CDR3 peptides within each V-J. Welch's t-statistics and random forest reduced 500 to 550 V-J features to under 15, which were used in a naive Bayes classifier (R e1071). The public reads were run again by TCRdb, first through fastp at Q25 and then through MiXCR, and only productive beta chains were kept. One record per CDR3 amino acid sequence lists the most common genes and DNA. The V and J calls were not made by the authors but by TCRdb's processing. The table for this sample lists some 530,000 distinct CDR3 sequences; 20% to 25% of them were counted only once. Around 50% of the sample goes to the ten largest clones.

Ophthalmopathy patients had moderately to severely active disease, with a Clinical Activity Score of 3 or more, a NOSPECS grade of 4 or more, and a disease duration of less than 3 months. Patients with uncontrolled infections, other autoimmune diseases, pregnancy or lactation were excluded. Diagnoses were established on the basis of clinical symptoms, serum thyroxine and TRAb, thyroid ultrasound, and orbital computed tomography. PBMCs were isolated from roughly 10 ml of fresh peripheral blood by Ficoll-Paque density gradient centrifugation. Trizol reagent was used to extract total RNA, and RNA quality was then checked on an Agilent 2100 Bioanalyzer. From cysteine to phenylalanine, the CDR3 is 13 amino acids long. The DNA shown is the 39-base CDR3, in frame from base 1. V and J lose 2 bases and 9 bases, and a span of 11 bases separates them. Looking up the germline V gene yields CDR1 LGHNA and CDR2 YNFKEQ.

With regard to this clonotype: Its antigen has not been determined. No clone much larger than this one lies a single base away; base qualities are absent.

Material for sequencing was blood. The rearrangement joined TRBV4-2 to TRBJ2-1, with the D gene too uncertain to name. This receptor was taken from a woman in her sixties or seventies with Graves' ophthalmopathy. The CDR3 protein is CASSQQSWTEQFF. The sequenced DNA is TGTGCCAGCAGCCAACAAAGTTGGACTGAGCAGTTCTTC.